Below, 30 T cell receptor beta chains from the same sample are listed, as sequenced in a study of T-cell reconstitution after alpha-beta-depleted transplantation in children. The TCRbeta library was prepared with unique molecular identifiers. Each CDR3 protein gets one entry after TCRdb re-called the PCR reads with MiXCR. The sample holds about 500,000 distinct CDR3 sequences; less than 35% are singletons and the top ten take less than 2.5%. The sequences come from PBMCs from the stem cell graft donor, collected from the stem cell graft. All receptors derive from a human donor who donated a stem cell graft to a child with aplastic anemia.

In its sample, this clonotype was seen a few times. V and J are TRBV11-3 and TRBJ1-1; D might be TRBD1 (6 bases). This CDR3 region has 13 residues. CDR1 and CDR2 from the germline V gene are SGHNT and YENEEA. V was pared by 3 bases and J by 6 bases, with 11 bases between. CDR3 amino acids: CASSFSGAPEAFF. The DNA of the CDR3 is TGTGCCAGCAGCTTTTCAGGGGCCCCTGAAGCTTTCTTT.

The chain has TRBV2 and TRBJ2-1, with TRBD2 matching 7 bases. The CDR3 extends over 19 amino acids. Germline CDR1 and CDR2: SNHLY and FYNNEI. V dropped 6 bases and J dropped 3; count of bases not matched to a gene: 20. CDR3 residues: CASRPLAVGVITGYNEQFF. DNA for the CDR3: TGTGCCAGCAGGCCCCTAGCGGTCGGTGTTATTACTGGCTACAATGAGCAGTTCTTC.

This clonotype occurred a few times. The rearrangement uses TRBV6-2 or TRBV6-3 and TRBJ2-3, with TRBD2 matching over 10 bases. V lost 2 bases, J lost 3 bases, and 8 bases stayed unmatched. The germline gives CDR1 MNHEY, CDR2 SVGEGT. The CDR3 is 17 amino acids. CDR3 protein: CASSYESSGSLTDTQYF. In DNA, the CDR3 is TGTGCCAGCAGTTACGAGTCTAGCGGGAGTTTGACAGATACGCAGTATTTT.

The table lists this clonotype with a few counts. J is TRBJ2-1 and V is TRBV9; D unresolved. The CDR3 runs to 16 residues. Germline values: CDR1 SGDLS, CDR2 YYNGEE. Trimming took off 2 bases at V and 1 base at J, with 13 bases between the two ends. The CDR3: CASSVFSLTSYNEQFF. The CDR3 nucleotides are TGTGCCAGCAGCGTTTTTAGCCTTACTTCCTACAATGAGCAGTTCTTC.

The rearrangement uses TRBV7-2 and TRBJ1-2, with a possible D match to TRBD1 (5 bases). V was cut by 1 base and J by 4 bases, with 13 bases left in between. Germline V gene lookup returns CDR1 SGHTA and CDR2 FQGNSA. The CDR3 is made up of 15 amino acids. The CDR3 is CASSLGSGRVYGYTF. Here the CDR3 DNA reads TGTGCCAGCAGCTTAGGGTCGGGCAGGGTCTATGGCTACACCTTC.

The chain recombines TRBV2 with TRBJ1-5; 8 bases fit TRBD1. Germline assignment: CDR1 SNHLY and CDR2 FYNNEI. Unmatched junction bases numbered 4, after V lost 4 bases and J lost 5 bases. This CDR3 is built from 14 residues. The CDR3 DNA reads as TGTGCCAGCAGTGGGACAGGGATCGATCAGCCCCAGCATTTT. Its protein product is CASSGTGIDQPQHF.

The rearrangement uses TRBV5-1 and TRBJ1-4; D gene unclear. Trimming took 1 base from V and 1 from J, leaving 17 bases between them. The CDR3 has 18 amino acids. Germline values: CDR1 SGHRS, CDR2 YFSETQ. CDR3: CASSLMALTLRTNEKLFF. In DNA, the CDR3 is TGCGCCAGCAGCTTGATGGCCCTGACTTTGAGAACTAATGAAAAACTGTTTTTT.

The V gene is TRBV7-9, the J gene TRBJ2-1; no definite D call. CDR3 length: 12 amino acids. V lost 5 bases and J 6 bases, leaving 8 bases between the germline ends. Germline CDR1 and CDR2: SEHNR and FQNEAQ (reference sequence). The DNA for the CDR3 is TGTGCCAGCAGCCCCCCTTTCAATGAGCAGTTCTTC. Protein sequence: CASSPPFNEQFF. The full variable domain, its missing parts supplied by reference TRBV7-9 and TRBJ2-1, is DTGVSQNPRHKITKRGQNVTFRCDPISEHNRLYWYRQTLGQGPEFLTYFQNEAQLEKSRLLSDRFSAERPKGSFSTLEIQRTEQGDSAMYLCASSPPFNEQFFGPGTRLTVL.

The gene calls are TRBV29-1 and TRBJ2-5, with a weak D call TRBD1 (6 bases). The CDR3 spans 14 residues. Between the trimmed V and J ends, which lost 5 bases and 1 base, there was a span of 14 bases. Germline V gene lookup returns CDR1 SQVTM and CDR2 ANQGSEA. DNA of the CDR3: TGCAGCGTTCGACAGGACGGATTCCAAGAGACCCAGTACTTC. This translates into CSVRQDGFQETQYF.

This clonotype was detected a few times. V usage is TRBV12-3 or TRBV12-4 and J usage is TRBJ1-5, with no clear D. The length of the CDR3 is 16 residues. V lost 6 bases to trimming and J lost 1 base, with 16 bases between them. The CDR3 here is CASSQAGDRSNQPQHF. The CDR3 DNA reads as TGTGCCAGCAGCCAAGCTGGGGATAGGAGCAATCAGCCCCAGCATTTT.

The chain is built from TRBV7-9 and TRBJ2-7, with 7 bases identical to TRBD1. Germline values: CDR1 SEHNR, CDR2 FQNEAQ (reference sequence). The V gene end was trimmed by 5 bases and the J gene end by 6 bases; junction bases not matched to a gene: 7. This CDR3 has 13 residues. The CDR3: CASSRRDSGEQYF. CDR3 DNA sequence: TGTGCCAGCAGCCGACGGGACAGTGGCGAGCAGTACTTC.

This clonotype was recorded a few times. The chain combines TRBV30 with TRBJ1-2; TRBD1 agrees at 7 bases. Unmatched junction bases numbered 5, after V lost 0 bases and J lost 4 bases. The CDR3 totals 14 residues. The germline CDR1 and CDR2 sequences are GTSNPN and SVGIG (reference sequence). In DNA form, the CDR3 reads TGTGCCTGGAGTGTCCTTAGACAGGGCTATGGCTACACCTTC. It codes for CAWSVLRQGYGYTF.

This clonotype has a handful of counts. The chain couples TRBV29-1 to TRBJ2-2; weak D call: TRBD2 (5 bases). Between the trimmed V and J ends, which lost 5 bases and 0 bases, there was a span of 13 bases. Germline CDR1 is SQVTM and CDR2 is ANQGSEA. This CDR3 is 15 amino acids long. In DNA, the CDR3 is TGCAGCGTTCAGTGGACGGACTCGAACACCGGGGAGCTGTTTTTT. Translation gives CSVQWTDSNTGELFF.

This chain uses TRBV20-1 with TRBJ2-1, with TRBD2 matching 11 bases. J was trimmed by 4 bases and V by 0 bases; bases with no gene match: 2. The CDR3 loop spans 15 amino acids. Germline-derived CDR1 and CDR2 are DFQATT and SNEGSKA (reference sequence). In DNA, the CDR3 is TGCAGTGCTAGAGATGGGACTAGCGGTTACAATGAGCAGTTCTTC. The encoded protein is CSARDGTSGYNEQFF.

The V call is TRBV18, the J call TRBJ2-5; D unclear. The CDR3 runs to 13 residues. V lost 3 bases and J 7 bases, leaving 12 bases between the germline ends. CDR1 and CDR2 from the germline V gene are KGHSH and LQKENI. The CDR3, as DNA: TGTGCCAGCTCACCGGGGTCCGAGGTGACCCAGTACTTC. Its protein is CASSPGSEVTQYF.

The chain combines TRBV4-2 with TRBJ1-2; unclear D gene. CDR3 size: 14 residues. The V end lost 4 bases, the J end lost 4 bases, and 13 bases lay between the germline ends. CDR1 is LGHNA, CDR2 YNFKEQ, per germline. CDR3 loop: CASSPNYGIYGYTF. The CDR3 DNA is TGTGCCAGCAGCCCGAATTACGGAATCTATGGCTACACCTTC.

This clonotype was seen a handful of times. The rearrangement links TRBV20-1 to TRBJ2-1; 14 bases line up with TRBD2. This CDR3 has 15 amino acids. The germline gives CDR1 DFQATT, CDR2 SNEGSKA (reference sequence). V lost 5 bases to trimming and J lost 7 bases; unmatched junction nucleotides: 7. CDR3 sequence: CSADGLAGGRNEQFF. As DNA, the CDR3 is TGCAGTGCTGACGGACTAGCGGGAGGTAGGAATGAGCAGTTCTTC.

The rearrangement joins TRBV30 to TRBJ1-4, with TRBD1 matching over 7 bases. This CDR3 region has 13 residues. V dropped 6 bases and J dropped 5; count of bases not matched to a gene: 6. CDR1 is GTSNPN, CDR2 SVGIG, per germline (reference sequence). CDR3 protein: CACRGQPNEKLFF. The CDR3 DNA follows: TGTGCCTGTAGGGGACAGCCGAATGAAAAACTGTTTTTT.

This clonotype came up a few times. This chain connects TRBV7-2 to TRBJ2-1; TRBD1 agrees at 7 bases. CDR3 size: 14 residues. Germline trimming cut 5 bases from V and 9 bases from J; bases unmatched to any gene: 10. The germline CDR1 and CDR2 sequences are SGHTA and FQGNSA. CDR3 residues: CASSRGGSGGEQFF. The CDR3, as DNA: TGTGCCAGCAGCCGTGGCGGCTCAGGGGGTGAGCAGTTCTTC.

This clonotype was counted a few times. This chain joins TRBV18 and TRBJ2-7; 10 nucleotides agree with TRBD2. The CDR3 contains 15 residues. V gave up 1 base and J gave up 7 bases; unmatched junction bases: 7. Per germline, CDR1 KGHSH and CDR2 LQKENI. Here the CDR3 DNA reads TGTGCCAGCTCACCACTGTCTAGCGGGAGTGGAGAGCAGTACGTC. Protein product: CASSPLSSGSGEQYV.

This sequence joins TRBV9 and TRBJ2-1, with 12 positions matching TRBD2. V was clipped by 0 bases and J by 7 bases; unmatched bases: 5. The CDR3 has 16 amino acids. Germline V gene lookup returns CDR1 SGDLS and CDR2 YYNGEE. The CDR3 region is CASSVGPSGRGNEQFF. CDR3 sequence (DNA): TGTGCCAGCAGCGTAGGGCCTAGCGGGAGGGGGAATGAGCAGTTCTTC.

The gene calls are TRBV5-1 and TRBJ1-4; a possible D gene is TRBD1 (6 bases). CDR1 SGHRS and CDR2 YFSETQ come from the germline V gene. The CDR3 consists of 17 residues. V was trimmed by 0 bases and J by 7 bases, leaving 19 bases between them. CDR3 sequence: CASSLVWSGAIGEKLFF. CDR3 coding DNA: TGCGCCAGCAGCTTGGTTTGGTCGGGGGCTATTGGTGAAAAACTGTTTTTT.

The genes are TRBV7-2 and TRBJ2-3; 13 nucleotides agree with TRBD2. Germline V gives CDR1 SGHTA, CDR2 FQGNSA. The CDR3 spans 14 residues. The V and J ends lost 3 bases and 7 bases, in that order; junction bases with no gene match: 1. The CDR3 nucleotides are TGTGCCAGCAGCTTGGGACTAGCGGGGAATACGCAGTATTTT. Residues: CASSLGLAGNTQYF.

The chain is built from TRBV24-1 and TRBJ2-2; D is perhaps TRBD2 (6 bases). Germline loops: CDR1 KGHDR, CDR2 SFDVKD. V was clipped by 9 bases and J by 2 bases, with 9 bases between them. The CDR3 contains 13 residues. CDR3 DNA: TGTGCCACCGCGGGGCCCAACACCGGGGAGCTGTTTTTT. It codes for CATAGPNTGELFF.

The CDR3 here is CASSQEGTGTDTQYF. Written as DNA, the CDR3 is TGTGCCAGCAGCCAAGAGGGGACGGGCACAGATACGCAGTATTTT. This chain joins TRBV4-2 and TRBJ2-3; D may match TRBD1 or TRBD2 (5 bases each). The V end lost 0 bases, the J end lost 1 base, and 8 bases lay between the germline ends. CDR1 is LGHNA and CDR2 is YNFKEQ in the germline V gene. This CDR3 spans 15 amino acids.

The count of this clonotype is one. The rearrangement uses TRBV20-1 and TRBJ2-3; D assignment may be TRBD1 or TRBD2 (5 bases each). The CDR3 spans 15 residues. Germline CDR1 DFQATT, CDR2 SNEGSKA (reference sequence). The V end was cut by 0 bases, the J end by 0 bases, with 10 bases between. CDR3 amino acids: CSARDRGESTDTQYF. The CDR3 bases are TGCAGTGCTAGAGATCGGGGCGAGAGCACAGATACGCAGTATTTT.

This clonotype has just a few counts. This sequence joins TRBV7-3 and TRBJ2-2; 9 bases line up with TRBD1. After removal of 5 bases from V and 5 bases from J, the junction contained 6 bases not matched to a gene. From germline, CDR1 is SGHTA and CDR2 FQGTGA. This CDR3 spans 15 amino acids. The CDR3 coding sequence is TGTGCCAGCAGCGCCGGGACAGGGCGGACCGGGGAGCTGTTTTTT. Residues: CASSAGTGRTGELFF.

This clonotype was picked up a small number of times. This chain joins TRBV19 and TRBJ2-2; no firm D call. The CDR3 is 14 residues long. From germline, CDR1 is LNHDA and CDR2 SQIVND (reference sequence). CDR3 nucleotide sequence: TGTGCGATTGGAGCGAGAACGAACACCGGGGAGCTGTTTTTT. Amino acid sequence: CAIGARTNTGELFF. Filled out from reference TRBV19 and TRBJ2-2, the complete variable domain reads DGGITQSPKYLFRKEGQNVTLSCEQNLNHDAMYWYRQDPGQGLRLIYYSQIVNDFQKGDIAEGYSVSREKKESFPLTVTSAQKNPTAFYLCAIGARTNTGELFFGEGSRLTVL.

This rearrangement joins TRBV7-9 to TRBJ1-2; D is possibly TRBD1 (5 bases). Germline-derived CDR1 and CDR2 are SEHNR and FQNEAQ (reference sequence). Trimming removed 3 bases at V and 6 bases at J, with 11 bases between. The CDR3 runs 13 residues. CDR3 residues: CASSFDSYNGYTF. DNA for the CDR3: TGTGCCAGCAGCTTCGACAGTTACAATGGCTACACCTTC.

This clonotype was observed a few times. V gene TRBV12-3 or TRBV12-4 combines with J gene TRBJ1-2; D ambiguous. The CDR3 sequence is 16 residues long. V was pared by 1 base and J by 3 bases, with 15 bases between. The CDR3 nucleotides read TGTGCCAGCAGTTTAGAAGGCAACGTTCCGCACTATGGCTACACCTTC. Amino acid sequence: CASSLEGNVPHYGYTF.